This TCR beta chain was captured in a study of T cell clonality in common variable immunodeficiency (dated by TCRdb to about 2015). Predominantly Caucasian heritage was noted among both the CVID patients and the healthy controls. Heparinized peripheral whole blood samples of roughly 5 to 8.5 ml were obtained from each donor. Genomic DNA from adults with common variable immune deficiency (CVID) and from healthy adult controls was the source for sequencing TCRbeta CDR3 repertoires. The control group comprised approximately 22 healthy adult volunteers, approximately twelve female and about 10 male, aged roughly 20 to 75 years with a mean age of around 37. Diluted blood was density-centrifuged over Hypaque 1077 or Ficoll-Paque to isolate peripheral blood mononuclear cells. Unsorted mononuclear cells served as the source of genomic DNA, which was extracted either by Qiagen column purification or by a centrifugation-based method.

The CDR3 runs 14 amino acids, cysteine and phenylalanine included. Only the CDR3 bases that were read are kept: 33 of them, in frame from base 1. Sequences LNHDA (CDR1) and SQIVND (CDR2) are obtained from the germline V gene (reference sequence). For sequencing input, CVID and control samples contributed equivalent amounts of genomic DNA. For every sample, a 60 bp segment covering the rearranged TCRbeta CDR3 region was amplified and then sequenced. TCRbeta amplification used the immunoSEQ assay, a bias-corrected multiplex PCR with high-throughput sequencing. As for how the authors treated the data: Each unique nucleotide sequence was treated as a clone and annotated with V, D and J genes, copy number and frequency. Sequences were labeled productive if in frame, and non-productive if out of frame or containing stop codons. As previously described, Shannon's entropy was used to calculate clonality. The predicted amino acid sequences of productive clones were used to derive the mean CDR3 Kyte-Doolittle hydropathy. Scaled V gene usage was hierarchically clustered using Manhattan distance and complete linkage with the R hclust function. Sharing of clones by CDR3 amino acid sequence was evaluated through resampling of 12 repertoires per group over 100 rounds. Repertoires were searched for approximately 70 published EBV-specific and 245 published CMV-specific TCRbeta sequences. Analysis left out two CVID samples that produced under 10,000 sequences, so around 40 CVID repertoires remained. TCRdb took this table from immuneACCESS and kept in-frame rearrangements with V and J called. Such tables lack part of the clones; where checked against another copy, unresolved V genes explain under half of the gap, and the rest is unexplained. V and J calls and clone size are given by that table; D and trimming were obtained from the DNA. For this sample, about 52,000 clones appear and none is a singleton. About 1.8% of the sample is taken by the ten largest.

On this clone: No antigen is known for it. The read stops 3 residues short of the end of the CDR3; the missing end is completed from the germline J gene.

Results and caveats for the whole study, not just this receptor: Reportedly, TCRbeta sequences from CVID had fewer deletions and N-nucleotide insertions, and highly modified clones with 13 or more V deletions were absent from CVID. It was noted by the authors that sequencing of the repertoires of T cell subpopulations would be needed to clarify the cause of the increased clonality in CVID. Correlations between repertoire features and clinical complications were limited by patient heterogeneity within the CVID cohort. Despite equal DNA input, controls averaged approximately 74,000 unique sequences per sample versus about 30,000 in CVID samples. TCRbeta clonality was higher in CVID subjects than in healthy controls (t-test p = 0.018), and the increase was most characteristic of about a third of subjects. CVID subjects shared fewer TCRbeta clones with each other than healthy controls did (p < 0.0001).

The receptor chain draws on TRBV19 and TRBJ2-2; 7 middle bases align to TRBD2. The source of this sequence is a person aged 18 to 70 in good health. Sequenced sample: peripheral blood mononuclear cells. The CDR3 corresponds to CASSVPGRVSPLFF. The part of the CDR3 DNA that was read is TGTGCCAGTAGTGTTCCGGGGAGGGTGTCACCG.